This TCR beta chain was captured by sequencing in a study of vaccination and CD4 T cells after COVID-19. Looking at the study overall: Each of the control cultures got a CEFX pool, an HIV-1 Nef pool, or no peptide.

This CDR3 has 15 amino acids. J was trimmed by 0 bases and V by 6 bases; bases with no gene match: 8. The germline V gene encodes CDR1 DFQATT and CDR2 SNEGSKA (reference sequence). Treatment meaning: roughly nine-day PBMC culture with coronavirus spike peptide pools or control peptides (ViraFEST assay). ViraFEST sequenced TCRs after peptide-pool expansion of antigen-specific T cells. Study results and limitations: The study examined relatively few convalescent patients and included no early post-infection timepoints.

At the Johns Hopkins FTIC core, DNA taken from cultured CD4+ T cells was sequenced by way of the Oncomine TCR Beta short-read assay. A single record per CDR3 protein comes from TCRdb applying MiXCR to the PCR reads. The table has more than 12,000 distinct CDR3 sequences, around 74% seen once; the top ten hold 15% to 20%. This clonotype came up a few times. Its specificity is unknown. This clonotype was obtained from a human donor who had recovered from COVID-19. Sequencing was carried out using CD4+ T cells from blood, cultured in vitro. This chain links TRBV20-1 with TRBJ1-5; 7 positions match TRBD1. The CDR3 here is CSARTGAFSNQPQHF. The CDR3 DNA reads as TGCAGTGCCAGGACAGGAGCTTTTAGCAATCAGCCCCAGCATTTT.